These T cell receptor beta chains were read from a single sample in a study of PD-1 blockade in classical Hodgkin lymphoma. TCRdb's copy holds only in-frame clones and misses some; the assay was immunoSEQ multiplex PCR. This table has 90,000 to 100,000 clones, 81% appearing once. The specimen was peripheral blood mononuclear cells (PBMCs), collected before the second cycle of nivolumab. The receptors were sampled from a human donor with classical Hodgkin lymphoma. Each CDR3 is given with its conserved first and last residue. The order of the fields is J gene, V gene, D gene, clone size, CDR3 DNA, CDR3 protein. D genes are given only for firm matches. Size values are once, few and many counts, or a class for expanded clones, and some rows have none.

TRBJ2-3 TRBV30 TRBD2 few TGTGCCTGGAGTGGGTTATCTAGCGGGAGTACAGATACGCAGTATTTT CAWSGLSSGSTDTQYF
TRBJ1-1 TRBV6-5 NA NA TGTGCCAGCAGTTATGAAGAAAACACTGAAGCTTTCTTT CASSYEENTEAFF
TRBJ2-5 TRBV4-2 TRBD1 NA TGTGCCAGCAGCCAAGGACAGGGGGAGACCCAGTACTTC CASSQGQGETQYF
TRBJ1-2 TRBV6-1 NA NA TGTGCCAGCAGAACAGGGACCTTGTTCTATGGCTACACCTTC CASRTGTLFYGYTF
TRBJ2-7 TRBV19 NA NA TGTGCCACCACAGGGAGAAAGAAGAACGAGCAGTACTTC CATTGRKKNEQYF
TRBJ2-1 TRBV28 TRBD2 NA TGTGCCAGCAGTCTTTGGAGCGGGAGGGCCTCCTACAATGAGCAGTTCTTC CASSLWSGRASYNEQFF
TRBJ2-5 TRBV6-5 TRBD2 once TGTGCCAGCAGTTACTCCGGGGGGTACCAAGAGACCCAGTACTTC CASSYSGGYQETQYF
TRBJ1-3 TRBV30 TRBD1 NA TGTGCCTGGACCCCACAGGGGTGGGCAGGGCGGGACACCATATATTTT CAWTPQGWAGRDTIYF
TRBJ2-1 TRBV29-1 TRBD2 NA TGCAGCGTTTCTCAACTGACTAGCGGGAACAATGAGCAGTTCTTC CSVSQLTSGNNEQFF
TRBJ2-5 TRBV29-1 NA NA TGCAGCGCCCTGGACAACAAAGAGACCCAGTACTTC CSALDNKETQYF
TRBJ2-2 TRBV2 TRBD2 NA TGTGCCAGCAACCCGGGACTAGCGGGAACCGGGGAGCTGTTTTTT CASNPGLAGTGELFF
TRBJ2-5 TRBV21-1 NA NA TGTGCCAGCAACGTTCTCCGAGGACAGGGTGGGGAGACCCAGTACTTC CASNVLRGQGGETQYF
TRBJ2-1 TRBV5-1 NA NA TGCGCCAGCAGCTCACTAGCTGTGAATGAGCAGTTCTTC CASSSLAVNEQFF
TRBJ1-5 TRBV6-1 NA NA TGTGCCAGCATTGAGGGTCCCCATCAGCCCCAGCATTTT CASIEGPHQPQHF
TRBJ1-5 TRBV10-3 NA few TGTGCCATCAGTGTAGCCTTGGAGCAGCCCCAGCATTTT CAISVALEQPQHF
TRBJ2-1 TRBV5-1 TRBD2 NA TGCGCCAGCAGCATAGCGGGATCCCCCAACAATGAGCAGTTCTTC CASSIAGSPNNEQFF
TRBJ2-1 TRBV23-1 NA NA TGCGCCAAGGGGACCGATGAGCAGTTCTTC CAKGTDEQFF
TRBJ2-5 TRBV5-1 NA NA TGCGCCAGCAGCCCTCCTAGCGACGAAGAGACCCAGTACTTC CASSPPSDEETQYF
TRBJ2-1 TRBV10-3 TRBD2 NA TGTGCCATCAGCGCGGGACTAGCGAGGGGAGTTGAGCAGTTCTTC CAISAGLARGVEQFF
TRBJ2-1 TRBV6-5 NA NA TGTGCCAGCAGTTACGTCGGGGGCGGTGAGCAGTTCTTC CASSYVGGGEQFF
TRBJ2-6 TRBV30 NA NA TGTGCCTGCAAGGTCTCTGGGGCCAACGTCCTGACTTTC CACKVSGANVLTF
TRBJ2-1 TRBV11-3 NA NA TGTGCCAGCAGCTTAGGGGTCTTAGGGAATGAGCAGTTCTTC CASSLGVLGNEQFF
TRBJ2-1 TRBV30 TRBD1 few TGTGCCTGGGGGGACAGGGGGCTGTACAATGAGCAGTTCTTC CAWGDRGLYNEQFF
TRBJ1-5 TRBV10-1 NA NA TGCGCCAGCAGTGAGTCACGGGCAAATCAGCCCCAGCATTTT CASSESRANQPQHF
TRBJ1-5 TRBV6-5 TRBD1 few TGTGCCAGCAGCCGAGGGACAGCAGATCAGCCCCAGCATTTT CASSRGTADQPQHF
TRBJ1-5 TRBV5-1 NA few TGCGCCAGCAGCCTACAGGGTTGGGGACCCCAGCATTTT CASSLQGWGPQHF
TRBJ1-1 TRBV28 NA NA TGTGCCAGCAGTACCCCTCCGGGGGACACTGAAGCTTTCTTT CASSTPPGDTEAFF
TRBJ2-1 TRBV7-9 TRBD2 NA TGTGCCAGCAGCCCGGAAGGTGTAGCGGGGAGGGCCTACAATGAGCAGTTCTTC CASSPEGVAGRAYNEQFF
TRBJ2-5 TRBV4-1 TRBD2 many TGCGCCAGCAGTAGGTCTAGCGGGAGTGAGACCCAGTACTTC CASSRSSGSETQYF
TRBJ2-7 TRBV7-2 NA NA TGTGCCAGCAGCTTAGTCGTGGGCCAGAACTACGAGCAGTACTTC CASSLVVGQNYEQYF
TRBJ1-1 TRBV6-4 NA NA TGTGCCAGCAGGGCAGCGAACACTGAAGCTTTCTTT CASRAANTEAFF
TRBJ2-7 TRBV19 NA few TGTGCCAGTAGTACCGGCTTCGAGCAGTACTTC CASSTGFEQYF
TRBJ2-2 TRBV11-2 NA NA TGTGCCAGCAGCTCCGAGGGCTGGAGCACCGGGGAGCTGTTTTTT CASSSEGWSTGELFF
TRBJ1-2 TRBV5-4 TRBD1 once TGTGCCAGCAGCTTGGACGGGGACAGCAACTATGGCTACACCTTC CASSLDGDSNYGYTF
TRBJ2-7 TRBV29-1 TRBD2 NA TGCAGCGTTCCTACGACTAGCGGTTACGAGCAGTACTTC CSVPTTSGYEQYF
TRBJ2-1 TRBV28 TRBD2 once TGTGCCAGCAGCCCCCCGGGACTAGCGGCGGATGAGCAGTTCTTC CASSPPGLAADEQFF
TRBJ2-7 TRBV5-1 TRBD2 NA TGCGCCAGCAGCTTGGAACTAGCGGGAGCGGAGCAGTACTTC CASSLELAGAEQYF
TRBJ2-7 TRBV6-6 TRBD1 NA TGTGCCAGCAGTTACACGCCGGGACAGGCTTACGAGCAGTACTTC CASSYTPGQAYEQYF
TRBJ2-7 TRBV28 NA NA TGTGCCAGCAGTTGGGCCCCGGGACGGACCTACGAGCAGTACTTC CASSWAPGRTYEQYF
TRBJ2-3 TRBV4-1 NA NA TGCGCCAGCAGCCAAAGAGATGCCGATACGCAGTATTTT CASSQRDADTQYF
TRBJ2-3 TRBV11-2 NA NA TGTGCCAGCAGCCCATCAGATACGCAGTATTTT CASSPSDTQYF
TRBJ2-2 TRBV6-1 NA few TGTGCCAGCAGTGACATGAGGAACACCGGGGAGCTGTTTTTT CASSDMRNTGELFF
TRBJ2-7 TRBV9 TRBD2 NA TGTGCCAGCAGCGTAGCGTCTAGCGGGAGCTCCTACGAGCAGTACTTC CASSVASSGSSYEQYF
TRBJ2-7 TRBV18 NA NA TGTGCCAGCTCACCACCTGGACAGCGAGGGTCGGGCGAGCAGTACTTC CASSPPGQRGSGEQYF
TRBJ2-2 TRBV5-1 NA NA TGCGCCAGCAGCCAACGACAGGAATTCGGGGAGCTGTTTTTT CASSQRQEFGELFF
TRBJ1-1 TRBV5-1 TRBD1 few TGCGCCAGCAGTCTTGGGACAGTGAACACTGAAGCTTTCTTT CASSLGTVNTEAFF
TRBJ2-7 TRBV19 NA NA TGTGCCAGTAGTTCCCCGACAGGAAGCTCCTACGAGCAGTACTTC CASSSPTGSSYEQYF
TRBJ1-3 TRBV4-1 NA NA TGCGCCAGCAGCCAAGGGCTCAGAAACTCTGGAAACACCATATATTTT CASSQGLRNSGNTIYF
TRBJ2-1 TRBV5-4 NA NA TGTGCCAGCAGCTTGGAAGTCGGTACTTACAATGAGCAGTTCTTC CASSLEVGTYNEQFF
TRBJ2-7 TRBV30 NA few TGTGCCTGGAGTGTTGCGGCTGATCAGTACTTC CAWSVAADQYF
TRBJ2-1 TRBV6-5 TRBD1 NA TGTGCCAGCGGGACAGGGATATCTAATGAGCAGTTCTTC CASGTGISNEQFF
TRBJ1-1 TRBV5-1 NA NA TGCGCCAGCAGCTCGGGACAATTGAACACTGAAGCTTTCTTT CASSSGQLNTEAFF
TRBJ2-3 TRBV5-5 TRBD2 NA TGTGCCAGCAGCTTGGTGCTAGCGGGAGCAGCAGATACGCAGTATTTT CASSLVLAGAADTQYF
TRBJ2-2 TRBV10-3 TRBD2 NA TGTGCCATCAGTGAGGGGGGGGGAGCGGACACCGGGGAGCTGTTTTTT CAISEGGGADTGELFF
TRBJ2-1 TRBV10-3 NA NA TGTGCCGCAGACAGGGGAGGGACCTACAATGAGCAGTTCTTC CAADRGGTYNEQFF
TRBJ2-2 TRBV9 NA NA TGTGCCAGCAGCGTAGCCTTCAGGGGAGGTTACACCGGGGAGCTGTTTTTT CASSVAFRGGYTGELFF
TRBJ2-1 TRBV15 NA NA TGTGCCACCAGCAGACTAGCTGAGCAGTTCTTC CATSRLAEQFF